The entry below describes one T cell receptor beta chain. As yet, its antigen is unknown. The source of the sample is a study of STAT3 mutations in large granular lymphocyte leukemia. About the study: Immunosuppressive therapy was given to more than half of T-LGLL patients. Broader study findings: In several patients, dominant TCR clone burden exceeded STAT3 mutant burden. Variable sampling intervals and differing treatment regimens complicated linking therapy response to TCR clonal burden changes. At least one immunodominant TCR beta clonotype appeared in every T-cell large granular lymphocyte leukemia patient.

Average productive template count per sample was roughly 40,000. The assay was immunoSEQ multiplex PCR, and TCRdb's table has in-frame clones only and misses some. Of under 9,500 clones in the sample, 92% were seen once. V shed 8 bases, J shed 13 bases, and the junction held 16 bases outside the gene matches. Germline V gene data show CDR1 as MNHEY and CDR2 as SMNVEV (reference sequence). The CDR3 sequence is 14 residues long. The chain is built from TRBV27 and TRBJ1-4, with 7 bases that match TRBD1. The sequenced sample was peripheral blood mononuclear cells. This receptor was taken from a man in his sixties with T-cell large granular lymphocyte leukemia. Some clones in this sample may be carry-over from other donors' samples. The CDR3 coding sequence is TGTGCCAGCTCCCGTCGGGCAGGGGGAATAGGACTGTTTTTT. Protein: CASSRRAGGIGLFF.